What follows describes a single T cell receptor (beta chain). This sample is part of a study of T cells in Graves' hyperthyroidism and ophthalmopathy. This CDR3 spans 16 amino acids. The germline V gene encodes CDR1 SGHTA and CDR2 FQGNSA. Trimming stripped 3 bases from V and 5 bases from J, with 17 bases between. Amplification yielded TCR beta CDR3 regions, with RNA transcripts as the source. RT-PCR in the first round (using the HTBI primer set) targeted the TCR CDR3. TCRdb re-derived calls from the multiplex PCR reads in MiXCR, one entry per CDR3 protein. The data show some 370,000 distinct CDR3 sequences, with about a sixth seen just once and roughly 35% held by the top ten.

Material: blood. This chain uses TRBV7-2 with TRBJ2-1, with D perhaps being TRBD1 or TRBD2 (6 bases each). The receptor was derived from a woman aged 25 to 39 with Graves' hyperthyroidism that later progressed to Graves' ophthalmopathy. This CDR3 reads CASSFGGGRLNNEQFF. CDR3 in DNA: TGTGCCAGCAGCTTCGGAGGGGGGCGACTTAACAATGAGCAGTTCTTC.